Listed here are 11 T cell receptor beta chains from one sample, sequenced in a study of ipilimumab plus nivolumab after autologous stem cell transplantation. Method: immunoSEQ multiplex PCR; TCRdb's copy keeps in-frame clones and lacks some. The sample lists fewer than 30,000 clones, about 82% seen once, with roughly 5% in the top ten. The sequences come from PBMCs, collected in a trial of ipilimumab plus nivolumab as post-transplant consolidation. The source of these receptors is a male donor with diffuse large B-cell lymphoma.

V gene TRBV29-1 combines with J gene TRBJ1-2, with no clear D. There are 11 residues in the CDR3. Germline CDR1 is SQVTM and CDR2 is ANQGSEA. The V gene lost 5 bases and the J gene lost 2 bases, with 6 bases spanning the gap. The CDR3 here is CSVLTNYGYTF. The CDR3 DNA reads TGCAGCGTTTTGACAAACTATGGCTACACCTTC.

The V call is TRBV14, the J call TRBJ2-5, with D hard to call. Deletions cut 4 bases from V and 3 bases from J, with 9 bases between. The CDR3 has 13 amino acids. From germline, CDR1 is SGHDN and CDR2 FVKESK. The CDR3 sequence is CASSRQFKETQYF. The CDR3 DNA is TGTGCCAGCAGCCGTCAATTCAAAGAGACCCAGTACTTC.

The chain carries TRBV29-1 and TRBJ1-1; D remains unclear. Deletions cut 4 bases from V and 1 base from J, with 10 bases between. The CDR3 loop spans 13 amino acids. The germline V gene encodes CDR1 SQVTM and CDR2 ANQGSEA. DNA of the CDR3: TGCAGCGTTGTGGGCGGGTCGAACACTGAAGCTTTCTTT. It is translated as CSVVGGSNTEAFF. Supplemented by reference TRBV29-1 and TRBJ1-1, the full variable domain reads SAVISQKPSRDICQRGTSLTIQCQVDSQVTMMFWYRQQPGQSLTLIATANQGSEATYESGFVIDKFPISRPNLTFSTLTVSNMSPEDSSIYLCSVVGGSNTEAFFGQGTRLTVV.

This clone was counted a few times. The CDR3 here is CASGRQGYEQYF. The CDR3 nucleotides are TGTGCCAGCGGGAGACAGGGGTACGAGCAGTACTTC. This chain links TRBV6-1 with TRBJ2-7, with 8 bases that match TRBD1. Germline CDR1 is MNHNS and CDR2 is SASEGT. V lost 8 bases and J lost 4; bases outside the gene matches: 4. This CDR3 has 12 residues.

V is TRBV7-8 and J is TRBJ1-5, with 8 bases that match TRBD1. The junction had 3 bases not matched to a gene; V was cut back by 2 bases and J by 3 bases. Germline lookup yields CDR1 SGHVS and CDR2 FQNEAQ. This CDR3 has 15 residues. For the CDR3, the DNA is TGTGCCAGCAGCTTAAACAGGGGGATCAATCAGCCCCAGCATTTT. This encodes CASSLNRGINQPQHF.

The CDR3 spells CASTDRKGAGNQPQHF. The DNA for the CDR3 is TGTGCCAGTACGGATAGAAAGGGGGCCGGGAATCAGCCCCAGCATTTT. This chain connects TRBV19 to TRBJ1-5; 7 nucleotides match TRBD1. CDR1 and CDR2 (germline): LNHDA, SQIVND (reference sequence). The CDR3 runs 16 residues. V was clipped by 7 bases and J by 4 bases; unmatched bases: 13. Together with reference TRBV19 and TRBJ1-5, the CDR3 gives the full variable domain: DGGITQSPKYLFRKEGQNVTLSCEQNLNHDAMYWYRQDPGQGLRLIYYSQIVNDFQKGDIAEGYSVSREKKESFPLTVTSAQKNPTAFYLCASTDRKGAGNQPQHFGDGTRLSIL.

The V gene is TRBV5-6, the J gene TRBJ1-2; D gene uncertain. There are 14 residues in the CDR3. Germline values: CDR1 SGHDT, CDR2 YYEEEE. Trimming removed 2 bases from V and 6 bases from J, with 14 bases in between. The CDR3 nucleotides read TGTGCCAGCAGCTTTCGCCGGGCAGTTGATGGCTACACCTTC. It yields the protein CASSFRRAVDGYTF.

This rearrangement joins TRBV19 to TRBJ1-4; 7 bases are a match to TRBD1. CDR3 length: 14 amino acids. The germline CDR1 and CDR2 sequences are LNHDA and SQIVND (reference sequence). Trimming at V came to 5 bases and at J to 4 bases, leaving 4 bases not matched to a gene. DNA for the CDR3: TGTGCCAGTAGTGTGGGACAGAATAATGAAAAACTGTTTTTT. It codes for CASSVGQNNEKLFF.

Concerning this clone itself: A junction boundary mismatches the germline segment, possibly from a read error. The V call is TRBV6-1, the J call TRBJ2-3, with unresolved D. The CDR3 has 13 residues. Germline-derived CDR1 and CDR2 are MNHNS and SASEGT. CDR3 nucleotides: TGTGCCAGTAGTGAAGTAGTGGGAGATACGCAGTATTTT. Amino acids: CASSEVVGDTQYF.

This sequence joins TRBV5-3 and TRBJ1-2; D ambiguous. TRBV5-3 is recorded as an ORF, its role being uncertain. Trimming shortened V by 4 bases and J by 1 base, and 14 bases separated the two germline ends. The CDR3 contains 15 residues. As DNA, the CDR3 is TGTGCCAGAAGCGATTACAGAAGTCTTAACTATGGCTACACCTTC. Encoded protein: CARSDYRSLNYGYTF.

The chain uses TRBV6-1 and TRBJ2-1; a weak D match, TRBD2 (5 bases). Trimming removed 1 base from V and 8 bases from J, with 9 bases in between. The CDR3 spans 13 residues. Germline-derived CDR1 and CDR2 are MNHNS and SASEGT. CDR3 region: CASSEVWRDEQFF. CDR3 bases: TGTGCCAGCAGTGAAGTATGGCGGGATGAGCAGTTCTTC.